This T cell receptor (beta chain) was captured by sequencing in a study of T cell repertoires in cytomegalovirus infection. Study-level points and caveats: HLA-C-restricted CMV-specific TCR beta clonotypes prevailed in the ex vivo response.

TCRdb reprocessed the reads via MiXCR and lists one record per CDR3 protein. The sample lists around 770,000 distinct CDR3 sequences; around 29% were seen once. Turning to this clonotype: Its target is not known.

The sequencing here drew on cultured CD8+ T cells from PBMCs, taken from culture after CMV antigen stimulation. This TCR derives from a human donor in good health (CMV status not recorded). Some clones in this sample may be carry-over from other donors' samples.

In DNA, the CDR3 is TGTGCCAGCTCCCCAGGGGGGACTAACTATGGCTACACCTTC. Its protein is CASSPGGTNYGYTF. The chain is built from TRBV27 and TRBJ1-2, with 7 bases that match TRBD1. J gave up 0 bases and V 8 bases, and 6 bases lay outside the gene matches. The CDR3 covers 14 residues. Germline V gives CDR1 MNHEY, CDR2 SMNVEV (reference sequence).